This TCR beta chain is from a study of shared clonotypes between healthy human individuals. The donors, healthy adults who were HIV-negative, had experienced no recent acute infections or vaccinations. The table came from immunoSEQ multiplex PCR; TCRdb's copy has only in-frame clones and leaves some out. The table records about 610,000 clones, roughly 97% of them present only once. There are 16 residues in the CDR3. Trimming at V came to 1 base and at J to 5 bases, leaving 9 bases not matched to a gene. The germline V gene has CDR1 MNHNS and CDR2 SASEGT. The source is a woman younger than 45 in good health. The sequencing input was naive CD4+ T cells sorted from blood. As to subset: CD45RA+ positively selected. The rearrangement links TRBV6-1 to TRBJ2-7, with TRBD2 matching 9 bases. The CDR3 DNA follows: TGTGCCAGCAGTGAAGGGGCAGCGGGAGGTAACCACGAGCAGTACTTC. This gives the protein CASSEGAAGGNHEQYF.